This note documents a single TCR beta chain sequence. The antigen is not known. CDR1 is SEHNR and CDR2 is FQNEAQ in the germline V gene (reference sequence). The J segment lost 6 bases and the V segment lost 5 bases, leaving 13 bases of the junction unmatched. CDR3 length: 17 amino acids. Pooling covered second doses at about 4 or about 12 weeks. These data originate in a study of T cell responses to AZD1222 COVID-19 vaccine. Study-wide results and limits: Clonal diversity may have been underestimated in mostly white British donors. Close to half of spike-specific TCRs reportedly recognize unmutated variant regions.

The data were produced by immunoSEQ multiplex PCR, yet TCRdb's version contains in-frame clones alone and is incomplete. The data show about 61,000 clones, around 81% seen once. The source was peripheral blood, collected 28 days after the second AZD1222 dose. The chain is built from TRBV7-9 and TRBJ1-5; 10 bases line up with TRBD1. The TCR sequence derives from an adult who received the AZD1222 COVID-19 vaccine. The CDR3 here is CASSPGGGQGSVQPQHF. The CDR3 DNA sequence: TGTGCCAGCAGCCCCGGGGGGGGACAGGGGAGCGTTCAGCCCCAGCATTTT.